The clone carrying this TCR beta chain was observed once. The sample comes from a study of chemoradiotherapy in HPV16-positive cancers. Only in-frame clones appear in the TCRdb table, and some are missing; sequencing was by immunoSEQ multiplex PCR. The table shows around 12,000 clones, with roughly 77% occurring only once. The germline V and J ends were trimmed by 0 bases and 1 base, with 4 bases remaining between them. Germline CDR1 is SGHNT and CDR2 is YYREEE (reference sequence). The CDR3 totals 13 residues. This sample was taken from a patient who underwent chemoradiotherapy. This clonotype was sampled from a human donor with HPV-associated anogenital cancer. The chain combines TRBV5-4 with TRBJ1-1; D is ambiguous. The CDR3 here is CASSLGTNTEAFF. The CDR3 DNA is TGTGCCAGCAGCTTGGGCACGAACACTGAAGCTTTCTTT.